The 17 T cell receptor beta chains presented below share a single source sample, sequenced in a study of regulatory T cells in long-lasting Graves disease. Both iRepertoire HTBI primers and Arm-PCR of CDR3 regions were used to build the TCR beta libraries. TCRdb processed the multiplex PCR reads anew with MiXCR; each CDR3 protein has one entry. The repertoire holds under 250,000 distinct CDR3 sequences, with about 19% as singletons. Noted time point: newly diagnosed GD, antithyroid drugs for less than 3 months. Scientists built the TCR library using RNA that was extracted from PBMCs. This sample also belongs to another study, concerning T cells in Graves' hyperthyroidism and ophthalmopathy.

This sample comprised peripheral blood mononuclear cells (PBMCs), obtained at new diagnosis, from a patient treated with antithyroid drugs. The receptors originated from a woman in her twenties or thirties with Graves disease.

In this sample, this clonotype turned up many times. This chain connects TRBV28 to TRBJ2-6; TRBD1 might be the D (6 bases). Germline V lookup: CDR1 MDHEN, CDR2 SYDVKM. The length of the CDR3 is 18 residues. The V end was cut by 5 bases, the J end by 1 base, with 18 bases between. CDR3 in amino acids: CASSPSNPGVSGANVLTF. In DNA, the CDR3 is TGTGCCAGCAGTCCGAGTAATCCAGGGGTTTCTGGGGCCAACGTCCTGACTTTC.

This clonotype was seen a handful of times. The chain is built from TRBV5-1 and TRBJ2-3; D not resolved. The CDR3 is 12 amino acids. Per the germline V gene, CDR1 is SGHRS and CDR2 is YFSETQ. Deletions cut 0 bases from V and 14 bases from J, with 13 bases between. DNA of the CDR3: TGCGCCAGCAGCTTGGAGGGTCCGCAGGCGTATTTT. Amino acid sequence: CASSLEGPQAYF.

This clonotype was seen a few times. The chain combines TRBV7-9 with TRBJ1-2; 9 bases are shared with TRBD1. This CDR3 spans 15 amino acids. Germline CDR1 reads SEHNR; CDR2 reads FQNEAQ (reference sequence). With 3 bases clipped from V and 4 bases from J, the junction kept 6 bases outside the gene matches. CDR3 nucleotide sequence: TGTGCCAGCAGCTTGGACAGGGGTCCCCTCTATGGCTACACCTTC. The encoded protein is CASSLDRGPLYGYTF.

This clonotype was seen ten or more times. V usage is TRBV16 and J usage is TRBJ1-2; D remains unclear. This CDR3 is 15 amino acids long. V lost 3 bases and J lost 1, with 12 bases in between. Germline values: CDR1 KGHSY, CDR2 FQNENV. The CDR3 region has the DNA TGTGCCAGCAGCCATCCCATTAGCCTTAACTATGGCTACACCTTC. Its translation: CASSHPISLNYGYTF. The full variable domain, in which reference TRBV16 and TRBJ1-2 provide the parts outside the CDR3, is GEEVAQTPKHLVRGEGQKAKLYCAPIKGHSYVFWYQQVLKNEFKFLISFQNENVFDETGMPKERFSAKCLPNSPCSLEIQATKLEDSAVYFCASSHPISLNYGYTFGSGTRLTVV.

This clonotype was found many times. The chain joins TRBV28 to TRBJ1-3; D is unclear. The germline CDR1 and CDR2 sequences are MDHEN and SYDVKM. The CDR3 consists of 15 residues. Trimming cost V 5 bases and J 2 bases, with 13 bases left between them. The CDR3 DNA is TGTGCCAGCAGTCTCAGGTTCGCTCCTGGAAACACCATATATTTT. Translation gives CASSLRFAPGNTIYF.

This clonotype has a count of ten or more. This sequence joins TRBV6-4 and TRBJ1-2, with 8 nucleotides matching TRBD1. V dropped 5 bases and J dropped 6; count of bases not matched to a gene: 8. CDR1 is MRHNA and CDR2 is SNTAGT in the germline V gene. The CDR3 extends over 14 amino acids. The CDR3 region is CASSPTGEGHGYTF. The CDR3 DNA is TGTGCCAGCAGTCCGACAGGGGAGGGACATGGCTACACCTTC.

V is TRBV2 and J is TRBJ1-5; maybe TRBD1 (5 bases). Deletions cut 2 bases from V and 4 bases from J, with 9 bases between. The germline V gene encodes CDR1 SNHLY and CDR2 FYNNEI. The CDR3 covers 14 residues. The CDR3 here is CASSEQGANQPQHF. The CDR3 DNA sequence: TGTGCCAGCAGTGAACAGGGTGCGAATCAGCCCCAGCATTTT. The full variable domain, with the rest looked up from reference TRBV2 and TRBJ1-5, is EPEVTQTPSHQVTQMGQEVILRCVPISNHLYFYWYRQILGQKVEFLVSFYNNEISEKSEIFDDQFSVERPDGSNFTLKIRSTKLEDSAMYFCASSEQGANQPQHFGDGTRLSIL.

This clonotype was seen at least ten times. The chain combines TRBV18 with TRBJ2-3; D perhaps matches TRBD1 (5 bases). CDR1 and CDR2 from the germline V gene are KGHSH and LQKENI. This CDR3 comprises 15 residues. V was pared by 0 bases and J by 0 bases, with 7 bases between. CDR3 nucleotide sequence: TGTGCCAGCTCACCACCGTGGGGCAGCACAGATACGCAGTATTTT. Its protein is CASSPPWGSTDTQYF.

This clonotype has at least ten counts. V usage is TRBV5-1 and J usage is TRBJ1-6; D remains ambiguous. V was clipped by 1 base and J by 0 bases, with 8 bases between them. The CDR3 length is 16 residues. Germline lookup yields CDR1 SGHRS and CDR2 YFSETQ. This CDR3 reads CASSLSPSSYNSPLHF. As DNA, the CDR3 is TGCGCCAGCAGCTTGAGTCCGAGCTCCTATAATTCACCCCTCCACTTT. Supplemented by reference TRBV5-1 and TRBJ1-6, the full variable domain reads KAGVTQTPRYLIKTRGQQVTLSCSPISGHRSVSWYQQTPGQGLQFLFEYFSETQRNKGNFPGRFSGRQFSNSRSEMNVSTLELGDSALYLCASSLSPSSYNSPLHFGNGTRLTVT.

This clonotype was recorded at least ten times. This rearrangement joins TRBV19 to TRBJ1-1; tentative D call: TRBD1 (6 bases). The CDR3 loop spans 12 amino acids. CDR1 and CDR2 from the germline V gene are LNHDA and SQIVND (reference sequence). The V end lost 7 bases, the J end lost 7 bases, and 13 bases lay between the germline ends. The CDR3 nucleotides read TGTGCCAGTACCCCTGGAGGGGGTGAAGCTTTCTTT. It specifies CASTPGGGEAFF.

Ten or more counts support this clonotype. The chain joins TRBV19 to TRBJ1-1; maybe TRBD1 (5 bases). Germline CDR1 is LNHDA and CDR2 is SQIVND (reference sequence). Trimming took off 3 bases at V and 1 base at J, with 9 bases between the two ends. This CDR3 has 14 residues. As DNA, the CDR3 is TGTGCCAGTAGTATTCGGCAGGGGAACACTGAAGCTTTCTTT. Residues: CASSIRQGNTEAFF.

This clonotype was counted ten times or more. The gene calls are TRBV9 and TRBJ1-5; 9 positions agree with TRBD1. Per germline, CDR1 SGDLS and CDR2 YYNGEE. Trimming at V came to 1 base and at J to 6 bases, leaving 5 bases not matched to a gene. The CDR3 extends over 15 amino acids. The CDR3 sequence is CASSVSGQGIQPQHF. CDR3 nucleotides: TGTGCCAGCAGCGTATCTGGACAGGGGATTCAGCCCCAGCATTTT.

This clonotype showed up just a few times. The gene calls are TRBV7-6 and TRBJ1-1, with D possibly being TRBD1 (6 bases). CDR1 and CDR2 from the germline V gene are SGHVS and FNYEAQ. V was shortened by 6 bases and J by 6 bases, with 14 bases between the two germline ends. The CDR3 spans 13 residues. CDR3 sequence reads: CASRPVGASEAFF. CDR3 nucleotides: TGTGCCAGCAGGCCCGTGGGGGCGTCTGAAGCTTTCTTT. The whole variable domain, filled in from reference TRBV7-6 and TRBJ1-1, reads GAGVSQSPRYKVTKRGQDVALRCDPISGHVSLYWYRQALGQGPEFLTYFNYEAQQDKSGLPNDRFSAERPEGSISTLTIQRTEQRDSAMYRCASRPVGASEAFFGQGTRLTVV.

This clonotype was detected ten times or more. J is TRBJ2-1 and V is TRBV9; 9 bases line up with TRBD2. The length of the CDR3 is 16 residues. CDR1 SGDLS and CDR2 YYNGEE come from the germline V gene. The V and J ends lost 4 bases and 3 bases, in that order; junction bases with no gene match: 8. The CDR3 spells CASSLGTSLLYNEQFF. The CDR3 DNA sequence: TGTGCCAGCAGCCTAGGGACTAGCCTACTCTACAATGAGCAGTTCTTC.

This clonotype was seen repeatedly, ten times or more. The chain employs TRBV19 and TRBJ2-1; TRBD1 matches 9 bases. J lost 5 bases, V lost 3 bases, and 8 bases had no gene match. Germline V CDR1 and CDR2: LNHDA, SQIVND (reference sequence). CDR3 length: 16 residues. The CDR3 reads CASSISQGQGNNEQFF. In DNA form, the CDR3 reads TGTGCCAGTAGTATTTCACAGGGACAGGGAAACAATGAGCAGTTCTTC.

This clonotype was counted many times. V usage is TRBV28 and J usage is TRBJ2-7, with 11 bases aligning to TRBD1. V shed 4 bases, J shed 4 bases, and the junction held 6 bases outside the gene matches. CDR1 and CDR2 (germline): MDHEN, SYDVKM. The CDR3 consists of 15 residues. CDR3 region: CASSYRDRGVYEQYF. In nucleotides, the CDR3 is TGTGCCAGCAGTTACCGGGACAGGGGGGTTTACGAGCAGTACTTC.

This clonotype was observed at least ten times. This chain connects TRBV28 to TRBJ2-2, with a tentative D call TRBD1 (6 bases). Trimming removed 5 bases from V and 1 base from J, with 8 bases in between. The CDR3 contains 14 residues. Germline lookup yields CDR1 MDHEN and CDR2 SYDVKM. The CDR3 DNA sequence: TGTGCCAGCAGTCAGACAGGGAACACCGGGGAGCTGTTTTTT. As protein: CASSQTGNTGELFF.